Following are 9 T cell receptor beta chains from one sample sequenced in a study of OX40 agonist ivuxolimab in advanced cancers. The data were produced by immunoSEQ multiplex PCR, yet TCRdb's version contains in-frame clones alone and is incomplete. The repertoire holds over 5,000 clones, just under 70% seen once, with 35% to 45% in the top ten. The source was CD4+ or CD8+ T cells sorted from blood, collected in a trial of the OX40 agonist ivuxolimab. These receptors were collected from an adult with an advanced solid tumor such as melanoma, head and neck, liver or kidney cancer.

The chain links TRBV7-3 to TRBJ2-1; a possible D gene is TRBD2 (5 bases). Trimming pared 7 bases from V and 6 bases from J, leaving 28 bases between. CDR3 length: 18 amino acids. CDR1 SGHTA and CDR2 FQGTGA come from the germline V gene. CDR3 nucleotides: TGTGCCAGCACCCGAAGTGGTGGTGGCGGGCTTTCGGGCAATGAGCAGTTCTTC. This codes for CASTRSGGGGLSGNEQFF.

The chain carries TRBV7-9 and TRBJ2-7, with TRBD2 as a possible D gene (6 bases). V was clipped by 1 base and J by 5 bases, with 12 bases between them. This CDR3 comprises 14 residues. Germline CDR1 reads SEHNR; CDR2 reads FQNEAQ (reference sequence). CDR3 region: CASSLVGGLDEQYF. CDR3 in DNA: TGTGCCAGCAGCTTAGTGGGGGGTTTGGACGAGCAGTACTTC.

CDR3 bases: TGCGCCAGCAGCTGGGACCCACAGGGGGCTCTCTACGAGCAGTACTTC. Translation: CASSWDPQGALYEQYF. This chain connects TRBV5-1 to TRBJ2-7; 9 bases match TRBD1. Losses at the gene ends were 3 bases for V and 3 bases for J; bases not matched to a gene: 10. Germline V gene sequence: CDR1 SGHRS, CDR2 YFSETQ. There are 16 residues in the CDR3.

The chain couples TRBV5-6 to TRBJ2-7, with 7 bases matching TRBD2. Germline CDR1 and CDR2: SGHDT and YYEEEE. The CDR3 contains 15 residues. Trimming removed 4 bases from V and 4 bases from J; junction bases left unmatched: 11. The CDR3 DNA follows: TGTGCCAGCAGCCCTGGGGTAGGGGAGGGGTACGAGCAGTACTTC. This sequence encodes CASSPGVGEGYEQYF.

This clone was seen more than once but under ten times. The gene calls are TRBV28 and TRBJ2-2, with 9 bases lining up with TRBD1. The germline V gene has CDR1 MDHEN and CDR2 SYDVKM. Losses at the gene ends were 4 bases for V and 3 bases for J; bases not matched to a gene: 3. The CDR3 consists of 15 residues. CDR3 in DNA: TGTGCCAGCAGTTCCGGGACAGGGCACACCGGGGAGCTGTTTTTT. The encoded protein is CASSSGTGHTGELFF.

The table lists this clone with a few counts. CDR3 sequence reads: CASSESEGNTGELFF. CDR3 DNA sequence: TGTGCCAGCAGTGAATCGGAGGGGAACACCGGGGAGCTGTTTTTT. The chain uses TRBV6-4 and TRBJ2-2; tentatively, D is TRBD2 (6 bases). Germline values: CDR1 MRHNA, CDR2 SNTAGT. V was shortened by 3 bases and J by 1 base, with 9 bases between the two germline ends. This CDR3 contains 15 residues.

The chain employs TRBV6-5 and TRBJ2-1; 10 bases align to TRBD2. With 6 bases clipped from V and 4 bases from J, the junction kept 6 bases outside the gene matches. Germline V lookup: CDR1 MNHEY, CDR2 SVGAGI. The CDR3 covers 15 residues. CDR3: CASSQTSGPYNEQFF. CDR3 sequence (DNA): TGTGCCAGCAGCCAGACTAGCGGGCCTTACAATGAGCAGTTCTTC.

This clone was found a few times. Here the CDR3 DNA reads TGTGCCACCAGCAGAGACAGGGCCCACTATGGCTACACCTTC. Translating it yields CATSRDRAHYGYTF. The rearrangement joins TRBV15 to TRBJ1-2, with a tentative D call TRBD1 (5 bases). The CDR3 loop spans 14 amino acids. Trimming took off 0 bases at V and 3 bases at J, with 8 bases between the two ends. Germline V CDR1 and CDR2: LNHNV, YYDKDF (reference sequence).

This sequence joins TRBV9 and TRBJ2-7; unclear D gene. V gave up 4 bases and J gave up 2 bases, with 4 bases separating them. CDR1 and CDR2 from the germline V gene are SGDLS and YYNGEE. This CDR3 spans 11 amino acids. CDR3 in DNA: TGTGCCAGCAGCCTTGCCTACGAGCAGTACTTC. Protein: CASSLAYEQYF.